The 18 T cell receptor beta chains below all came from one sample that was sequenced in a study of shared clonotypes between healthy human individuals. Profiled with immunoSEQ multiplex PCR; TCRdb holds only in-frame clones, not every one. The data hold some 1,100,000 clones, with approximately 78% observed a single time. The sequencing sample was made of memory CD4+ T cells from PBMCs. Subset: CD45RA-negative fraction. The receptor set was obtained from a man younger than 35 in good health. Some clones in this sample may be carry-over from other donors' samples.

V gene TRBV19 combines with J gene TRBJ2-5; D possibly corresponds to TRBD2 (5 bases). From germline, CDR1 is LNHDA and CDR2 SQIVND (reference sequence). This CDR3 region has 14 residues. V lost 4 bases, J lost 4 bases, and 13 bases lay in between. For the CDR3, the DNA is TGTGCCAGTAGTAGAGGACTGCTCCCAGAGACCCAGTACTTC. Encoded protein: CASSRGLLPETQYF.

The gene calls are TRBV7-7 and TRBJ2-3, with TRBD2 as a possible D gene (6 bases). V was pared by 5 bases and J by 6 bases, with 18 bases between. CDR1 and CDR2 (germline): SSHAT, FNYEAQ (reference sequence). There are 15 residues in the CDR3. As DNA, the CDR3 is TGTGCCAGCAGCCAAACCCGGGACTCTTTGGATACGCAGTATTTT. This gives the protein CASSQTRDSLDTQYF.

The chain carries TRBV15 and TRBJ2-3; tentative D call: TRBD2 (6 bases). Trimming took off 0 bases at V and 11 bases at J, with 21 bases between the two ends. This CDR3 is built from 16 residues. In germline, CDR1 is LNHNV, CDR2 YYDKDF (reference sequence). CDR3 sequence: CATSRELQVGSGLQYF. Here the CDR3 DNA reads TGTGCCACCAGCAGAGAACTACAGGTCGGGAGCGGTTTGCAGTATTTT.

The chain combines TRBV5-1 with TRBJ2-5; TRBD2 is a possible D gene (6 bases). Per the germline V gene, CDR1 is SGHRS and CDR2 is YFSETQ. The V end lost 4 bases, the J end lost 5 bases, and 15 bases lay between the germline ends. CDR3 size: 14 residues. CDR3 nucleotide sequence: TGCGCCAGCAGCCTCCAACTAGCCAAGGAGACCCAGTACTTC. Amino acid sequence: CASSLQLAKETQYF.

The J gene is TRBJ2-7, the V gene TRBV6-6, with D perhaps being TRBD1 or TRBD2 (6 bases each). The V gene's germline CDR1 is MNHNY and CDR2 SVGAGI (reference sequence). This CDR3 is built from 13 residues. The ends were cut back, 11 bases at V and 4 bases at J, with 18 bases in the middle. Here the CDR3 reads CAAQGGGGYEQYF. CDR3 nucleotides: TGTGCCGCGCAAGGGGGAGGAGGGTACGAGCAGTACTTC.

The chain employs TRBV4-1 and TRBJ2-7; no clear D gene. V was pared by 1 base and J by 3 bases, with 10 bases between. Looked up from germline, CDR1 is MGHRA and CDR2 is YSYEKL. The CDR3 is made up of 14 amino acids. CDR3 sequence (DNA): TGCGCCAGCAGCCAAGGAAATAGCCTCTACGAGCAGTACTTC. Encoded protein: CASSQGNSLYEQYF.

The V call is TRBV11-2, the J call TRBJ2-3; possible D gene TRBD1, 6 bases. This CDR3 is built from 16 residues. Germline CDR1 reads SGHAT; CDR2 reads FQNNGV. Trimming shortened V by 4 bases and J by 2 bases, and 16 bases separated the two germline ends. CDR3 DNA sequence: TGTGCCAGCAGCTACCACAGGGACCTATTCACAGATACGCAGTATTTT. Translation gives CASSYHRDLFTDTQYF.

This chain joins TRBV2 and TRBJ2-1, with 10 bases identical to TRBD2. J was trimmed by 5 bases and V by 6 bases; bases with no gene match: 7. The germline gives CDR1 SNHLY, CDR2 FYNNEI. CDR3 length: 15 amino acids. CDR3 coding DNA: TGTGCCAGCAGCAGAGGACTAGCGGACGACAATGAGCAGTTCTTC. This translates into CASSRGLADDNEQFF.

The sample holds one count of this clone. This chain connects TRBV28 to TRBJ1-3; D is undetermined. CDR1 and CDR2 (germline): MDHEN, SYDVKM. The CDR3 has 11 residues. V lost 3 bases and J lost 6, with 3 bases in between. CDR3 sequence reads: CASSLKNTIYF. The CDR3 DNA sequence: TGTGCCAGCAGTTTGAAAAACACCATATATTTT. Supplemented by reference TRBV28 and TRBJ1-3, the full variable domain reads DVKVTQSSRYLVKRTGEKVFLECVQDMDHENMFWYRQDPGLGLRLIYFSYDVKMKEKGDIPEGYSVSREKKERFSLILESASTNQTSMYLCASSLKNTIYFGEGSWLTVV.

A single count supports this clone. The CDR3 is CASDKYGGLSGANVLTF. The DNA of the CDR3 is TGCGCCAGCGACAAATATGGAGGCCTCTCTGGGGCCAACGTCCTGACTTTC. V usage is TRBV5-1 and J usage is TRBJ2-6, with a possible D match to TRBD2 (5 bases). V shed 7 bases and J shed 0 bases, with 17 bases lying between them. The CDR3 totals 17 residues. The germline V gene has CDR1 SGHRS and CDR2 YFSETQ. The entire variable domain, with the rest obtained from reference TRBV5-1 and TRBJ2-6, is as follows: KAGVTQTPRYLIKTRGQQVTLSCSPISGHRSVSWYQQTPGQGLQFLFEYFSETQRNKGNFPGRFSGRQFSNSRSEMNVSTLELGDSALYLCASDKYGGLSGANVLTFGAGSRLTVL.

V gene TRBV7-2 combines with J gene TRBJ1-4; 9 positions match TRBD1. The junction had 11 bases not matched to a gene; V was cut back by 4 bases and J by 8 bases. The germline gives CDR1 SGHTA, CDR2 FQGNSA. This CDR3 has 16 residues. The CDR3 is CASSYRGTGNLEKLFF. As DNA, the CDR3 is TGTGCCAGCAGCTACCGCGGGACAGGGAATTTAGAAAAACTGTTTTTT. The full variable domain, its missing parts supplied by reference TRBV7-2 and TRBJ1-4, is GAGVSQSPSNKVTEKGKDVELRCDPISGHTALYWYRQSLGQGLEFLIYFQGNSAPDKSGLPSDRFSAERTGGSVSTLTIQRTQQEDSAVYLCASSYRGTGNLEKLFFGSGTQLSVL.

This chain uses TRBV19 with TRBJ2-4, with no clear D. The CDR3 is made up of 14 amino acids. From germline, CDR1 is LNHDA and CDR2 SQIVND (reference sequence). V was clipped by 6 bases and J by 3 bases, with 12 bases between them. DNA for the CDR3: TGTGCCAGTAGGCAGAGAACCGACAAAAACATTCAGTACTTC. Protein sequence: CASRQRTDKNIQYF.

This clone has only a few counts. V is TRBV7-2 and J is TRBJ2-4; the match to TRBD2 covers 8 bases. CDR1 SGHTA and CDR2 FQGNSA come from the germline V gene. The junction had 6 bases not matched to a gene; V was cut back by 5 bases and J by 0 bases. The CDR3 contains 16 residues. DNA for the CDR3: TGTGCCAGCAGCCGGGGGGGAAGTCTAGCCAAAAACATTCAGTACTTC. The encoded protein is CASSRGGSLAKNIQYF. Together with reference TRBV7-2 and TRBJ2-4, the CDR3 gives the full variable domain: GAGVSQSPSNKVTEKGKDVELRCDPISGHTALYWYRQSLGQGLEFLIYFQGNSAPDKSGLPSDRFSAERTGGSVSTLTIQRTQQEDSAVYLCASSRGGSLAKNIQYFGAGTRLSVL.

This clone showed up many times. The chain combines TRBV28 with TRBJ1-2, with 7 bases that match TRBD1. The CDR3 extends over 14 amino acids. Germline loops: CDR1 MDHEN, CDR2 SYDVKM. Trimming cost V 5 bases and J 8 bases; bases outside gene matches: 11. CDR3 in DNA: TGTGCCAGCAGTCTCAATCGACAGGGAGGCGGCTACACCTTC. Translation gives CASSLNRQGGGYTF.

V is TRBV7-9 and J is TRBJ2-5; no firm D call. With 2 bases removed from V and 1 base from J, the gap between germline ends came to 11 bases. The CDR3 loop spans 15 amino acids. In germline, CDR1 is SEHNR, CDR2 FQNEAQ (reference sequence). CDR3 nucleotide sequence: TGTGCCAGCAGCTTACCGCTAAGTGGCCAAGAGACCCAGTACTTC. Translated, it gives CASSLPLSGQETQYF.

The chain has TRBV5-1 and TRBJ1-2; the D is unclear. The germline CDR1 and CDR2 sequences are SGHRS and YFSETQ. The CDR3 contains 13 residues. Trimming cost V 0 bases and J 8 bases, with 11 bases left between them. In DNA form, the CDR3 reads TGCGCCAGCAGCTTGGTTGTGGGGAGAGGCTACACCTTC. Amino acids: CASSLVVGRGYTF.

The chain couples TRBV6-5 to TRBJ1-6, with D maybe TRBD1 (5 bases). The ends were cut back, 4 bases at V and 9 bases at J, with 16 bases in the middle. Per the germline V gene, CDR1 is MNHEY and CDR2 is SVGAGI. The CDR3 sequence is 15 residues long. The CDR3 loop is CASSLEGQFGSPLHF. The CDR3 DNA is TGTGCCAGCAGTTTAGAAGGACAATTTGGTTCACCCCTCCACTTT.

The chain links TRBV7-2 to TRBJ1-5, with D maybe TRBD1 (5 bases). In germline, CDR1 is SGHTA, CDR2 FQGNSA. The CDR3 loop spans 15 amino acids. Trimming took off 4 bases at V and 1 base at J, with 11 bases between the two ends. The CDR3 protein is CASSWGDPSNQPQHF. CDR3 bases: TGTGCCAGCAGCTGGGGGGACCCGAGCAATCAGCCCCAGCATTTT.